This is a list of T cell receptor beta chains from one sample in a study of blood T cells in healthy people across ages. TCRdb ran MiXCR on the 5' RACE reads and lists one entry per CDR3 protein. Among 1,100,000 or so distinct CDR3 sequences, around 43% were seen once, and the ten largest hold over 15%. The specimen sequenced was blood. These receptors were obtained from a woman aged 60-70 years in good health. CDR3s include the opening cysteine and the closing phenylalanine or tryptophan.

j_call,v_call,cdr3_aa
TRBJ2-1,TRBV7-9,CASSLVNGGLGEQFF
TRBJ2-5,TRBV28,CASSVNRGRETQYF
TRBJ2-5,TRBV6-5,CASSTKWGAGKETQYF
TRBJ2-2,TRBV5-6,CASSLRMREWFTGELFF
TRBJ2-1,TRBV7-2,CASSGVGTGFNEQFF
TRBJ2-6,TRBV5-1,CASSLEGDSGANVLTF
TRBJ2-5,TRBV3-1,CASSQDLHAETQYF
TRBJ2-7,TRBV6-2/TRBV6-3,CASSNTGDPSYEQYF
TRBJ1-2,TRBV20-1,CSARTGTPYGYTF
TRBJ2-1,TRBV12-3/TRBV12-4,CASSLVDRSEQFF
TRBJ1-2,TRBV5-6,CASSARSPYGYTF
TRBJ2-2,TRBV7-9,CASSKAGVRTGELFF
TRBJ2-1,TRBV6-5,CASSAVRGNEQFF
TRBJ2-1,TRBV7-2,CASSLDQGSYNEQFF
TRBJ2-1,TRBV5-6,CASSSTSGSRGEQFF
TRBJ2-1,TRBV20-1,CSARDFREGPGEQFF
TRBJ2-7,TRBV29-1,CSVLSGRGYEQYF
TRBJ2-7,TRBV27,CASMAGGSYEQYF
TRBJ2-7,TRBV20-1,CSARTGSGRGSSYEQYF
TRBJ1-5,TRBV6-1,CASTGGGISNQPQHF
TRBJ1-1,TRBV29-1,CSVGENLNTEAFF
TRBJ2-4,TRBV27,CASSPTGQALGNIQYF
TRBJ1-1,TRBV7-2,CASSGRLNTEAFF
TRBJ1-1,TRBV20-1,CSAPDRAEAFF
TRBJ2-3,TRBV12-3/TRBV12-4,CATGQGAAVTQYF
TRBJ2-1,TRBV2,CASRELAGLSEQFF
TRBJ2-3,TRBV4-2,CTSSQDQNSGRKGEDTQYF
TRBJ1-2,TRBV15,CATSDTGIYGYTF
TRBJ2-1,TRBV7-9,CASSIEGLAGTGQFF
TRBJ2-7,TRBV7-9,CASSPRTSFMEQYF
TRBJ2-1,TRBV27,CASSYGPGLAINEQFF
TRBJ2-3,TRBV30,CAWGTAASTDTQYF
TRBJ1-2,TRBV10-3,CAISEHRARGYTF
TRBJ2-7,TRBV6-9,CASRLPIAGQVTYEQYF
TRBJ2-5,TRBV25-1,CASSEFGSDKTQYF
TRBJ2-1,TRBV10-3,CAISGTHEQFF